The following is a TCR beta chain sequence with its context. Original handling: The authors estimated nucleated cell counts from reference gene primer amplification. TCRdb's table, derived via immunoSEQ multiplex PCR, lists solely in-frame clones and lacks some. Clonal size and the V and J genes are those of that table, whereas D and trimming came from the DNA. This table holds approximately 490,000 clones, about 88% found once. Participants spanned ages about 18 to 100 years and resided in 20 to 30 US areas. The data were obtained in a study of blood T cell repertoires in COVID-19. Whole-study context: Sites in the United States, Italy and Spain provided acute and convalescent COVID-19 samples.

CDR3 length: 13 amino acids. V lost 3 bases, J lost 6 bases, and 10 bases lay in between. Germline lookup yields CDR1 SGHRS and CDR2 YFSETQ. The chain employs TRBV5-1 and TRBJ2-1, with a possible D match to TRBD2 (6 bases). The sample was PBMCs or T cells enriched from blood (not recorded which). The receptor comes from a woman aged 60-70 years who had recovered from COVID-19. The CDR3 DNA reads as TGCGCCAGCAGCTCGGGAGTGGCCAATGAGCAGTTCTTC. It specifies CASSSGVANEQFF.